The T cell receptor beta chain described here comes from a study of T-cell reconstitution after alpha-beta-depleted transplantation in children. The length of the CDR3 is 16 residues. Trimming removed 0 bases from V and 2 bases from J; junction bases left unmatched: 6. Germline CDR1 and CDR2: KGHSH and LQKENI. Unique molecular identifiers were incorporated when the TCRbeta library was constructed. TCRdb itself ran the PCR reads through MiXCR, one entry per CDR3 protein. The table records about 98,000 distinct CDR3 sequences, under 9% of them present only once. As concerns this clonotype: Its antigen remains unknown.

Whole-study results and caveats: In patients about two months after transplant, alpha-beta T cells reportedly arose from several hundred expanded graft clones. It was newly produced T cells that mostly accounted for T-cell counts and diversity one year after transplant.

The sample was PBMCs, taken before TCRalphabeta/CD19-depleted stem cell transplant. This chain connects TRBV18 to TRBJ2-7; 8 bases are shared with TRBD1. This sequence was found in a boy aged 2-15 years with acute lymphoblastic leukemia, due to receive a stem cell transplant. The CDR3 sequence is CASSPPLGQGTYEQYF. The CDR3 DNA follows: TGTGCCAGCTCACCACCCCTAGGACAGGGAACCTACGAGCAGTACTTC.